These 23 T cell receptor beta chains were sequenced from one sample in a study of patients and donors after allogeneic stem cell transplantation. One entry per CDR3 protein results from TCRdb running MiXCR on the RT-PCR reads. Of about a million distinct CDR3 sequences in the sample, more than 15% were seen once. The sequenced sample consisted of blood, either unsorted or a sorted T cell fraction (not recorded which). These receptors were obtained from a human donor who was either an allogeneic HSCT recipient or a stem cell or donor lymphocyte infusion donor (not recorded which). It is not recorded whose cells these are; they may come from a transplant donor.

A few counts support this clonotype. The V call is TRBV7-8, the J call TRBJ2-7; 8 nucleotides align to TRBD2. The CDR3 runs to 16 residues. CDR1 SGHVS and CDR2 FQNEAQ come from the germline V gene. J gave up 2 bases and V 0 bases, and 6 bases lay outside the gene matches. As DNA, the CDR3 is TGTGCCAGCAGCTTAGCGGGACGGGAGGGCCCCTACGAGCAGTACTTC. The encoded protein is CASSLAGREGPYEQYF.

The sample holds a few counts of this clonotype. V and J are TRBV20-1 and TRBJ1-2, with 7 nucleotides matching TRBD1. Trimming cost V 3 bases and J 3 bases; bases outside gene matches: 7. From germline, CDR1 is DFQATT and CDR2 SNEGSKA (reference sequence). This CDR3 spans 14 amino acids. Here the CDR3 reads CSARETGTYYGYTF. The CDR3 DNA sequence: TGCAGTGCTAGGGAGACAGGGACCTACTATGGCTACACCTTC.

In DNA, the CDR3 is TGTGCCAGCAGCCAAGAAGGGACTAGCTCGTCCAATGAGCAGTTCTTC. It translates to CASSQEGTSSSNEQFF. V usage is TRBV4-2 and J usage is TRBJ2-1; 9 bases align to TRBD2. The J segment lost 6 bases and the V segment lost 0 bases, leaving 6 bases of the junction unmatched. Germline V lookup: CDR1 LGHNA, CDR2 YNFKEQ. The CDR3 spans 16 residues.

The chain carries TRBV19 and TRBJ2-1; TRBD1 matches at 7 bases. The CDR3 length is 15 residues. The V and J ends lost 3 bases and 2 bases, in that order; junction bases with no gene match: 4. In germline, CDR1 is LNHDA, CDR2 SQIVND (reference sequence). In DNA form, the CDR3 reads TGTGCCAGTAGTATTGGGCAGGGGGCCTACAATGAGCAGTTCTTC. Its translation is CASSIGQGAYNEQFF.

There are many counts of this clonotype. The chain employs TRBV6-2 or TRBV6-3 and TRBJ2-2; tentative D call: TRBD1 (5 bases). Per the germline V gene, CDR1 is MNHEY and CDR2 is SVGEGT. Trimming pared 6 bases from V and 8 bases from J, leaving 7 bases between. The CDR3 is 11 amino acids. The CDR3 nucleotides read TGTGCCAGCAGCAACAGGGGGGAGCTGTTTTTT. Translation: CASSNRGELFF.

V and J are TRBV10-2 and TRBJ2-7; D gene ambiguous. CDR1 and CDR2 from the germline V gene are WSHSY and SAAADI. The CDR3 is 14 amino acids. The V end was cut by 2 bases, the J end by 1 base, with 9 bases between. The CDR3 nucleotides read TGCGCCAGCAGTGAGATTTGGCAGTCCTACGAGCAGTACTTC. Translated, it gives CASSEIWQSYEQYF.

This clonotype was counted many times. The genes are TRBV4-3 and TRBJ2-5; either TRBD1 or TRBD2 may fit D (6 bases each). V lost 2 bases to trimming and J lost 5 bases, with 15 bases between them. This CDR3 is built from 15 residues. Germline lookup yields CDR1 LGHNA and CDR2 YSLEER. CDR3 protein: CASSQRLGQSETQYF. CDR3 in DNA: TGCGCCAGCAGCCAAAGACTAGGACAGTCGGAGACCCAGTACTTC.

V and J are TRBV20-1 and TRBJ2-6; D unclear. V shed 6 bases and J shed 1 base, with 7 bases lying between them. Germline CDR1 reads DFQATT; CDR2 reads SNEGSKA (reference sequence). The CDR3 covers 13 residues. The CDR3 loop is CSASWSGANVLTF. Written as DNA, the CDR3 is TGCAGTGCGTCCTGGTCTGGGGCCAACGTCCTGACTTTC.

The sample holds a few counts of this clonotype. The J gene is TRBJ2-1, the V gene TRBV5-1; 12 bases are a match to TRBD2. J lost 7 bases, V lost 2 bases, and 7 bases had no gene match. Germline V gene data show CDR1 as SGHRS and CDR2 as YFSETQ. The CDR3 runs 16 residues. CDR3 DNA: TGCGCCAGCAGCTTCTCGCTAGCGGGAGGGCCAAATGAGCAGTTCTTC. Translated: CASSFSLAGGPNEQFF.

This clonotype was seen only a few times. This chain connects TRBV21-1 to TRBJ2-7. TRBV21-1 is a pseudogene. CDR3 length: 15 amino acids. The CDR3 bases are TGTGCCAGCAGCAAATACCCTACTACCTCCTACGAGCAGTACTTC. Protein sequence: CASSKYPTTSYEQYF.

The chain uses TRBV5-1 and TRBJ1-1; D uncertain. Trimming cost V 0 bases and J 5 bases, with 14 bases left between them. The V gene's germline CDR1 is SGHRS and CDR2 YFSETQ. This CDR3 region has 15 residues. This CDR3 reads CASSLAGSFSTEAFF. The CDR3 nucleotides are TGCGCCAGCAGCTTGGCGGGGTCGTTTTCGACTGAAGCTTTCTTT. Looking up the rest from reference TRBV5-1 and TRBJ1-1 gives the full variable domain: KAGVTQTPRYLIKTRGQQVTLSCSPISGHRSVSWYQQTPGQGLQFLFEYFSETQRNKGNFPGRFSGRQFSNSRSEMNVSTLELGDSALYLCASSLAGSFSTEAFFGQGTRLTVV.

The rearrangement joins TRBV7-3 to TRBJ2-2, with D perhaps matching TRBD2 (7 bases). Trimming pared 2 bases from V and 7 bases from J, leaving 14 bases between. This CDR3 is 15 amino acids long. Germline CDR1 is SGHTA and CDR2 is FQGTGA. CDR3 in DNA: TGTGCCAGCAGCTTACTGGGGGGGCAGAGCGGGGAGCTGTTTTTT. Amino acids: CASSLLGGQSGELFF.

The V call is TRBV29-1, the J call TRBJ1-2; 10 bases fit TRBD1. The CDR3 covers 14 residues. V lost 3 bases and J lost 2; bases outside the gene matches: 3. Germline lookup yields CDR1 SQVTM and CDR2 ANQGSEA. In DNA, the CDR3 is TGCAGCGTTGAGGGACAGGGGAACAACTATGGCTACACCTTC. This encodes CSVEGQGNNYGYTF.

The chain combines TRBV24-1 with TRBJ2-2; 8 bases are shared with TRBD2. Germline-derived CDR1 and CDR2 are KGHDR and SFDVKD. Trimming took 0 bases from V and 1 from J; bases not matched to a gene: 0. The CDR3 covers 16 residues. The CDR3 loop is CATSDLGTRNTGELFF. CDR3 coding DNA: TGTGCCACCAGTGATTTGGGGACTAGGAACACCGGGGAGCTGTTTTTT.

This clonotype was seen only a few times. The rearrangement uses TRBV12-3 or TRBV12-4 and TRBJ1-2; no clear D. The CDR3 has 14 amino acids. V lost 4 bases to trimming and J lost 8 bases, with 17 bases between them. CDR3 residues: CASSYGLLSQGYTF. The CDR3, as DNA: TGTGCCAGCAGTTACGGACTGCTTTCTCAGGGCTACACCTTC.

This clonotype has just a few counts. V is TRBV5-1 and J is TRBJ2-3; no clear D gene. In germline, CDR1 is SGHRS, CDR2 YFSETQ. This CDR3 has 15 amino acids. Deletions cut 2 bases from V and 6 bases from J, with 16 bases between. CDR3 residues: CASSLAGLTADTQYF. The CDR3 DNA reads as TGCGCCAGCAGCTTAGCCGGGTTAACCGCTGATACGCAGTATTTT.

The chain carries TRBV7-3 and TRBJ2-1, with TRBD2 as a possible D gene (6 bases). V lost 5 bases, J lost 0 bases, and 23 bases lay in between. Looked up from germline, CDR1 is SGHTA and CDR2 is FQGTGA. This CDR3 has 19 amino acids. CDR3 sequence reads: CASSPGARPYRGSYNEQFF. For the CDR3, the DNA is TGTGCCAGCAGCCCGGGAGCAAGGCCCTACCGAGGCTCCTACAATGAGCAGTTCTTC. The full variable domain, in which reference TRBV7-3 and TRBJ2-1 provide the parts outside the CDR3, is GAGVSQTPSNKVTEKGKYVELRCDPISGHTALYWYRQSLGQGPEFLIYFQGTGAADDSGLPNDRFFAVRPEGSVSTLKIQRTERGDSAVYLCASSPGARPYRGSYNEQFFGPGTRLTVL.

The chain employs TRBV6-5 and TRBJ2-1; 8 nucleotides align to TRBD2. This CDR3 is built from 12 residues. After removal of 7 bases from V and 7 bases from J, the junction contained 3 bases not matched to a gene. Germline assignment: CDR1 MNHEY and CDR2 SVGAGI. Here the CDR3 DNA reads TGTGCCAGCACCCGGGGGGGAAATGAGCAGTTCTTC. It is translated as CASTRGGNEQFF.

The V call is TRBV5-1, the J call TRBJ1-1; tentatively, D is TRBD1 (6 bases). The length of the CDR3 is 17 residues. The V and J ends lost 1 base and 0 bases respectively, with 16 bases between them. Germline V lookup: CDR1 SGHRS, CDR2 YFSETQ. For the CDR3, the DNA is TGCGCCAGCAGCTTGACAGGGTACTCGCCTATGAACACTGAAGCTTTCTTT. Protein: CASSLTGYSPMNTEAFF. The variable domain in full, with the rest retrieved from reference TRBV5-1 and TRBJ1-1, is KAGVTQTPRYLIKTRGQQVTLSCSPISGHRSVSWYQQTPGQGLQFLFEYFSETQRNKGNFPGRFSGRQFSNSRSEMNVSTLELGDSALYLCASSLTGYSPMNTEAFFGQGTRLTVV.

The CDR3 here is CATSDLQGGRSTDTQYF. DNA for the CDR3: TGTGCCACCAGTGATTTGCAAGGGGGGCGCAGCACAGATACGCAGTATTTT. The genes are TRBV24-1 and TRBJ2-3, with D tentatively TRBD1 or TRBD2 (6 bases each). The germline V and J ends were trimmed by 0 bases and 0 bases, with 12 bases remaining between them. The germline V gene has CDR1 KGHDR and CDR2 SFDVKD. The CDR3 contains 17 residues.

The V and J genes are TRBV2 and TRBJ2-7, with D possibly matching TRBD1 (6 bases). V gave up 10 bases and J gave up 6 bases, with 16 bases separating them. CDR1 and CDR2 from the germline V gene are SNHLY and FYNNEI. The CDR3 has 12 residues. The CDR3 loop is CATRKEQGEQYF. The CDR3 bases are TGTGCCACCAGAAAAGAACAGGGCGAGCAGTACTTC.

This sequence joins TRBV6-1 and TRBJ2-6; 10 bases align to TRBD1. CDR3 length equals 16 residues. Germline V gene sequence: CDR1 MNHNS, CDR2 SASEGT. J was trimmed by 2 bases and V by 4 bases; bases with no gene match: 2. This CDR3 reads CASSGQGAAGANVLTF. The CDR3 DNA sequence: TGTGCCAGCAGTGGACAGGGGGCGGCTGGGGCCAACGTCCTGACTTTC.

This clonotype appeared many times. The rearrangement links TRBV7-2 to TRBJ1-1; a possible D gene is TRBD1 (6 bases). Trimming cost V 5 bases and J 6 bases, with 13 bases left between them. The CDR3 length is 13 residues. The germline V gene encodes CDR1 SGHTA and CDR2 FQGNSA. The CDR3 is CASSDYRAAEAFF. The DNA for the CDR3 is TGTGCCAGCAGCGACTACAGGGCTGCTGAAGCTTTCTTT.